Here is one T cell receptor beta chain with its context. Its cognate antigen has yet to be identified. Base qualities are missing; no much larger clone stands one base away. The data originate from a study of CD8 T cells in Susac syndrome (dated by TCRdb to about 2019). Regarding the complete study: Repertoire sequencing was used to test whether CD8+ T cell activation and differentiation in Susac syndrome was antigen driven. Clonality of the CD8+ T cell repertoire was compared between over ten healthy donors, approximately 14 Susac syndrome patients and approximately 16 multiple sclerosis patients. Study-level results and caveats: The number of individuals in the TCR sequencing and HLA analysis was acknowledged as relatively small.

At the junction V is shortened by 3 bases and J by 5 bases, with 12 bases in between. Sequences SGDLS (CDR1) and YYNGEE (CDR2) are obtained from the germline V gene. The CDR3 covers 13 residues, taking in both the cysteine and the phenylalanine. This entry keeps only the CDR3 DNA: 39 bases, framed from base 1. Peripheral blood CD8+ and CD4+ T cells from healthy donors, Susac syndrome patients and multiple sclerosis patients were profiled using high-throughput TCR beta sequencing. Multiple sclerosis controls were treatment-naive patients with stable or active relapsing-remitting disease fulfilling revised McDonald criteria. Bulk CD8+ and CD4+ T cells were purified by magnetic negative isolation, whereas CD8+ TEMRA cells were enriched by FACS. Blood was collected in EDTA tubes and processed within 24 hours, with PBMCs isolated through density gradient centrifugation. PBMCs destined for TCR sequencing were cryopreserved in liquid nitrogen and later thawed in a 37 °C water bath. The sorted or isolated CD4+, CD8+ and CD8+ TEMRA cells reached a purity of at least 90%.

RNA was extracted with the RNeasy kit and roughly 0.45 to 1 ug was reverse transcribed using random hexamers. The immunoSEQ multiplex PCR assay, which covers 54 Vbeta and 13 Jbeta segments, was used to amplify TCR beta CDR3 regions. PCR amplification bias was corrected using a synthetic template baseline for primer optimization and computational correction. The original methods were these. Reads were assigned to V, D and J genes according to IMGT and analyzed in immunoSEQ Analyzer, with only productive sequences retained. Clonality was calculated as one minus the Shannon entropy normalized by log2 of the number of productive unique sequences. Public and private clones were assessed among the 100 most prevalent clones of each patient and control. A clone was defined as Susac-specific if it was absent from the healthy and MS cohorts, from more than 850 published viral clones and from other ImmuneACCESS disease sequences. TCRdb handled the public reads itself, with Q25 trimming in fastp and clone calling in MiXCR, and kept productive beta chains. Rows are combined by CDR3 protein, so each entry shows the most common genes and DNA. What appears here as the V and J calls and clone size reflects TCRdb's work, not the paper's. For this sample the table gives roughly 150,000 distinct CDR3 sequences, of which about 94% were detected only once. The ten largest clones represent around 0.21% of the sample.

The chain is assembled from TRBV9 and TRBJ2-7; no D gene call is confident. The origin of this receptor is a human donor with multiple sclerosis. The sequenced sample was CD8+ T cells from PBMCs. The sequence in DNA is TGTGCCAGCAGCGCCGGGTCATCCGACGAGCAGTACTTC. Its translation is CASSAGSSDEQYF.